This entry lists 14 T cell receptor beta chains sequenced from one sample in a study of T cells after yellow fever vaccination. TCRdb re-called the 5' RACE reads with MiXCR, one entry per CDR3 protein. The data hold 600,000 to 750,000 distinct CDR3 sequences, with 12% observed a single time. The sample here was PBMCs, taken on the day of the yellow fever booster vaccination. All receptors come from a young man who received the YFV17D yellow fever vaccine.

In this sample, this clonotype turned up many times. This chain links TRBV12-3 or TRBV12-4 with TRBJ2-7, with no clear D. Trimming took 7 bases from V and 5 from J, leaving 18 bases between them. CDR3 length: 14 amino acids. As DNA, the CDR3 is TGTGCCAGCACTCTCGATAGAGTAAGGGACGAGCAGTACTTC. It translates to CASTLDRVRDEQYF.

In this sample, this clonotype turned up many times. The chain joins TRBV12-3 or TRBV12-4 to TRBJ2-1; TRBD2 matches 8 bases. With V trimmed by 6 bases and J by 7 bases, 8 bases remained unmatched. The CDR3 sequence is 14 residues long. The DNA for the CDR3 is TGTGCCAGCAGCCATGGGACTAGTTGGAATGAGCAGTTCTTC. This codes for CASSHGTSWNEQFF.

This clonotype appeared many times. The rearrangement joins TRBV12-3 or TRBV12-4 to TRBJ2-7; 7 nucleotides line up with TRBD2. The CDR3 consists of 17 residues. V was clipped by 3 bases and J by 5 bases; unmatched bases: 16. The chain's CDR3 is CASSFSVGGDPLHEQYF. In DNA, the CDR3 is TGTGCCAGCAGTTTTTCCGTGGGAGGGGATCCTCTGCACGAGCAGTACTTC.

This rearrangement joins TRBV6-2 or TRBV6-3 to TRBJ2-7, with 9 bases identical to TRBD1. The CDR3 totals 14 residues. Germline V gives CDR1 MNHEY, CDR2 SVGEGT. J gave up 2 bases and V 8 bases, and 7 bases lay outside the gene matches. DNA for the CDR3: TGTGCCAGCGGTACAGGGGGCAACGCCTACGAGCAGTACTTC. Translation: CASGTGGNAYEQYF.

This clonotype has a handful of counts. V usage is TRBV4-2 and J usage is TRBJ1-2; D gene ambiguous. From germline, CDR1 is LGHNA and CDR2 YNFKEQ. Trimming removed 0 bases from V and 5 bases from J, with 7 bases in between. The CDR3 runs 13 residues. CDR3 protein: CASSQDPRYGYTF. The CDR3 DNA reads TGTGCCAGCAGCCAAGATCCCAGATATGGCTACACCTTC.

This clonotype turned up a few times. The CDR3 loop reads CAISPGTSGYEQYF. The CDR3 DNA reads as TGTGCCATCAGTCCCGGGACTAGCGGATACGAGCAGTACTTC. This chain joins TRBV10-3 and TRBJ2-7; 11 bases line up with TRBD2. This CDR3 spans 14 amino acids. V was clipped by 5 bases and J by 4 bases; unmatched bases: 4. The germline V gene encodes CDR1 ENHRY and CDR2 SYGVKD.

The chain has TRBV7-2 and TRBJ1-2; 7 bases fit TRBD1. The germline CDR1 and CDR2 sequences are SGHTA and FQGNSA. This CDR3 contains 15 residues. Germline trimming cut 5 bases from V and 4 bases from J; bases unmatched to any gene: 10. The CDR3 DNA reads TGTGCCAGCAGCCGCCGGGACAGAGATTCCTATGGCTACACCTTC. Its protein product is CASSRRDRDSYGYTF. The variable domain in full, completed from reference TRBV7-2 and TRBJ1-2, reads GAGVSQSPSNKVTEKGKDVELRCDPISGHTALYWYRQSLGQGLEFLIYFQGNSAPDKSGLPSDRFSAERTGGSVSTLTIQRTQQEDSAVYLCASSRRDRDSYGYTFGSGTRLTVV.

This clonotype was picked up one time. A clone one base away is much larger, so this may be a read error. The chain combines TRBV7-2 with TRBJ2-3; D ambiguous. CDR3 length: 14 amino acids. Between the trimmed V and J ends, which lost 5 bases and 1 base, there was a span of 10 bases. Germline CDR1 is SGHTA and CDR2 is FQGNSA. DNA of the CDR3: TGTGCCAGCAGCCCTATGGGGTGCACAGATACGCAGTATTTT. Translating it yields CASSPMGCTDTQYF.

This clonotype was detected only a few times. This chain connects TRBV20-1 to TRBJ2-3; TRBD2 matches at 11 bases. From germline, CDR1 is DFQATT and CDR2 SNEGSKA (reference sequence). V was pared by 1 base and J by 6 bases, with 3 bases of the junction left unmatched. The CDR3 totals 14 residues. Written as DNA, the CDR3 is TGCAGTGCTAGAGTACTAGCGGGAGTGGATACGCAGTATTTT. Encoded protein: CSARVLAGVDTQYF.

This clonotype has more than one count but fewer than ten. V gene TRBV20-1 combines with J gene TRBJ2-1; 9 nucleotides agree with TRBD2. The CDR3 is made up of 17 amino acids. V was pared by 0 bases and J by 2 bases, with 8 bases of the junction left unmatched. Per the germline V gene, CDR1 is DFQATT and CDR2 is SNEGSKA (reference sequence). The CDR3 is CSARDSSGNVAYNEQFF. The CDR3 DNA follows: TGCAGTGCTAGAGATTCTAGCGGGAACGTCGCCTACAATGAGCAGTTCTTC.

The chain couples TRBV7-9 to TRBJ2-7; D is unclear. V gave up 6 bases and J gave up 3 bases, with 9 bases separating them. The CDR3 covers 12 residues. Germline lookup yields CDR1 SEHNR and CDR2 FQNEAQ (reference sequence). The CDR3 nucleotides are TGTGCCAGCAGGTTATCGGGCTACGAGCAGTACTTC. It codes for CASRLSGYEQYF. Variable domain in full (rest from reference TRBV7-9 and TRBJ2-7): DTGVSQNPRHKITKRGQNVTFRCDPISEHNRLYWYRQTLGQGPEFLTYFQNEAQLEKSRLLSDRFSAERPKGSFSTLEIQRTEQGDSAMYLCASRLSGYEQYFGPGTRLTVT.

This clonotype showed up many times. The V call is TRBV7-9, the J call TRBJ2-2, with a weak D call TRBD1 (5 bases). Germline lookup yields CDR1 SEHNR and CDR2 FQNEAQ (reference sequence). This CDR3 is 13 amino acids long. The V and J ends lost 8 bases and 0 bases respectively, with 7 bases between them. The CDR3, as DNA: TGTGCCAGCGGACAATCGAACACCGGGGAGCTGTTTTTT. Its protein is CASGQSNTGELFF.

Ten or more counts support this clonotype. The chain carries TRBV7-2 and TRBJ2-7; possibly TRBD2 for D (6 bases). The CDR3 covers 13 residues. Germline V lookup: CDR1 SGHTA, CDR2 FQGNSA. The V gene lost 1 base and the J gene lost 13 bases, with 17 bases spanning the gap. CDR3 residues: CASSLEGRGGIYF. The CDR3 nucleotides are TGTGCCAGCAGCTTAGAGGGACGCGGCGGGATTTACTTC.

The chain couples TRBV3-1 to TRBJ2-2; D is undetermined. Germline V gene sequence: CDR1 LGHDT, CDR2 YNNKEL (reference sequence). This CDR3 has 13 amino acids. V was trimmed by 8 bases and J by 2 bases, leaving 9 bases between them. The DNA of the CDR3 is TGTGCCAGCCTATTATCTAACACCGGGGAGCTGTTTTTT. Translating it yields CASLLSNTGELFF.